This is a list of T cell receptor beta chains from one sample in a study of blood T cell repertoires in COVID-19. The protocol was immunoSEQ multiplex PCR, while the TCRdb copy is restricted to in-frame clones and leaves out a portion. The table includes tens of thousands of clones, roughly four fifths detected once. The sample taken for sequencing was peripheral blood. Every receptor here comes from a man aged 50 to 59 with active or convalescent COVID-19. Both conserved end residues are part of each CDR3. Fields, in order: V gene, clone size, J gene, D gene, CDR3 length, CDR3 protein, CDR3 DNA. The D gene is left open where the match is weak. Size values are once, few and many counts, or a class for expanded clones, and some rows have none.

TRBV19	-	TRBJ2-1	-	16	CASISREGPGANEQFF	TGTGCCAGTATCTCCAGGGAGGGGCCGGGGGCCAATGAGCAGTTCTTC
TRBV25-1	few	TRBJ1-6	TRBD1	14	CASRGQGAGSPLHF	TGTGCCAGCAGGGGACAGGGGGCAGGGTCACCCCTCCACTTT
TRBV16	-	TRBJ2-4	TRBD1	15	CASSQWGTEKNIQYF	TGTGCCAGCAGCCAATGGGGGACAGAAAAAAACATTCAGTACTTC
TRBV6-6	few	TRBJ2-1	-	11	CAIRENNEQFF	TGTGCCATCCGGGAAAACAATGAGCAGTTCTTC
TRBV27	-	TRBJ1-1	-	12	CASRAGNTEAFF	TGTGCCAGCAGGGCGGGGAACACTGAAGCTTTCTTT
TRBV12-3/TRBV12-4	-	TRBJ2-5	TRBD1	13	CASSLYRGETQYF	TGTGCCAGCAGTCTTTACAGGGGGGAGACCCAGTACTTC
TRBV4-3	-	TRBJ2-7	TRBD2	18	CASSRQQVAGGASYEQYF	TGCGCCAGCAGCCGCCAGCAGGTAGCGGGGGGGGCCTCCTACGAGCAGTACTTC
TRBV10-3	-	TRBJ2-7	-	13	CAISEQPSYEQYF	TGTGCCATCAGTGAACAGCCGTCCTACGAGCAGTACTTC
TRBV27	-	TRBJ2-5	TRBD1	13	CASRLQGAETQYF	TGTGCCAGCAGACTTCAGGGGGCGGAGACCCAGTACTTC
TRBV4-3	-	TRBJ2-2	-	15	CASSQGQVNTGELFF	TGCGCCAGCAGCCAAGGGCAGGTGAACACCGGGGAGCTGTTTTTT
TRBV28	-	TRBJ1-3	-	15	CASTRTGTLGNTIYF	TGTGCCAGCACTCGAACCGGGACACTTGGAAACACCATATATTTT
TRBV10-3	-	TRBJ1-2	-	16	CAISALGGEGVDGYTF	TGTGCCATCAGTGCCCTTGGGGGGGAAGGGGTAGATGGCTACACCTTC
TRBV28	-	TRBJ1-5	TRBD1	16	CASSFFRDRYNQPQHF	TGTGCCAGCAGTTTTTTCCGGGACAGATACAATCAGCCCCAGCATTTT
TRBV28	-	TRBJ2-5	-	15	CASSTRGRAPETQYF	TGTGCCAGCTCCACTAGGGGGAGGGCCCCAGAGACCCAGTACTTC
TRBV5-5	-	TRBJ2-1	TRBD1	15	CASSPGQGAVNEQFF	TGTGCCAGCAGCCCAGGACAGGGGGCCGTCAATGAGCAGTTCTTC
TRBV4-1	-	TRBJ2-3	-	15	CASSSWGVGTDTQYF	TGCGCCAGCAGCTCTTGGGGGGTTGGCACAGATACGCAGTATTTT
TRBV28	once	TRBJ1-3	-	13	CALQGRNGNTIYF	TGTGCACTTCAGGGCCGAAATGGAAACACCATATATTTT
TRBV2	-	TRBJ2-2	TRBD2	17	CASTGTSGGAGTGELFF	TGTGCCAGCACCGGGACTAGCGGGGGGGCCGGCACCGGGGAGCTGTTTTTT
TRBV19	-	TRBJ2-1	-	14	CASTRGASYNEQFF	TGTGCCAGTACGCGGGGCGCGTCCTACAATGAGCAGTTCTTC
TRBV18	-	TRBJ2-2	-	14	CASSSQQNTGELFF	TGTGCCAGCTCATCACAACAGAACACCGGGGAGCTGTTTTTT
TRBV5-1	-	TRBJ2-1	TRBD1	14	CASSLGTGLHEQFF	TGCGCCAGCAGCCTCGGGACAGGGTTACATGAGCAGTTCTTC
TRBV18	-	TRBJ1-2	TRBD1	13	CASTPDRADGYTF	TGTGCCAGCACCCCGGACAGGGCGGATGGCTACACCTTC
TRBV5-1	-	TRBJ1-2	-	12	CASSFDSYGYTF	TGCGCCAGCAGCTTTGACAGCTATGGCTACACCTTC
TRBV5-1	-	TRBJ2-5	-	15	CASSLAAGAGETQYF	TGCGCCAGCAGCTTGGCCGCAGGGGCGGGAGAGACCCAGTACTTC
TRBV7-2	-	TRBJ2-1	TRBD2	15	CASSLASGGSYEQFF	TGTGCCAGCAGCTTGGCTAGCGGGGGGAGCTATGAGCAGTTCTTC
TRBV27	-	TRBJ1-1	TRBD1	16	CASSPRTGSVNTEAFF	TGTGCCAGCAGTCCTCGGACAGGGAGTGTCAACACTGAAGCTTTCTTT
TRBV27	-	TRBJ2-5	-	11	CASSPGWTQYF	TGTGCCAGCAGTCCGGGATGGACCCAGTACTTC
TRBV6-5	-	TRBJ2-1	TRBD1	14	CASSPRGTYNEQFF	TGTGCCAGCAGTCCCAGGGGGACCTACAATGAGCAGTTCTTC
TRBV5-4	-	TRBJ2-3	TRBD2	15	CASRAGTSGTDTQYF	TGTGCCAGCAGGGCCGGGACTAGCGGGACAGATACGCAGTATTTT
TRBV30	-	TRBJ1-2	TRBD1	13	CAWSVEQGAGYTF	TGTGCCTGGAGTGTTGAGCAGGGGGCTGGCTACACCTTC
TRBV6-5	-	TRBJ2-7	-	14	CASSYSGPQTEQYF	TGTGCCAGCAGTTACTCGGGCCCCCAGACCGAGCAGTACTTC
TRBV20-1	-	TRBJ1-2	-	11	CSAPSLDGYTF	TGCAGTGCTCCTAGTCTGGATGGCTACACCTTC
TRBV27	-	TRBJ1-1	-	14	CASSLDTDFTEAFF	TGTGCCAGCAGTTTAGATACGGACTTCACTGAAGCTTTCTTT
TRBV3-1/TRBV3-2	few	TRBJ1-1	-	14	CASSPSGRNTEAFF	TGTGCCAGCAGCCCATCCGGGAGGAACACTGAAGCTTTCTTT
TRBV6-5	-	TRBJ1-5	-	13	CASSYSPYQPQHF	TGTGCCAGCAGTTACTCCCCTTATCAGCCCCAGCATTTT
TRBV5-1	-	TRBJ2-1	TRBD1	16	CASSLGTGAPYNEQFF	TGCGCCAGCAGCCTGGGGACAGGGGCTCCCTACAATGAGCAGTTCTTC
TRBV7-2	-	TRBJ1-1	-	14	CASSPQGGATEAFF	TGTGCCAGCAGTCCACAGGGTGGGGCCACTGAAGCTTTCTTT
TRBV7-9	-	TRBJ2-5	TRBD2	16	CASSLDGRGRRETQYF	TGTGCCAGCAGCTTAGACGGGAGGGGGAGACGGGAGACCCAGTACTTC
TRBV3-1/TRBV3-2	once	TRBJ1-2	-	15	CASSQGSAGKEGYTF	TGTGCCAGCAGCCAAGGATCGGCAGGGAAGGAGGGCTACACCTTC
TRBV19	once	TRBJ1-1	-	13	CASSILTDTEAFF	TGTGCCAGTAGTATTTTGACAGACACTGAAGCTTTCTTT
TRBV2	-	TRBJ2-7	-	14	CASSTPWAFYEQYF	TGTGCCAGCAGTACCCCTTGGGCGTTCTACGAGCAGTACTTC
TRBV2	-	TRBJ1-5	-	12	CASSGESQPQHF	TGTGCCAGTTCAGGGGAAAGCCAGCCCCAGCATTTT
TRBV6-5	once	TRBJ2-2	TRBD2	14	CASPRGGATGELFF	TGTGCCAGCCCCCGCGGGGGGGCCACCGGGGAGCTGTTTTTT